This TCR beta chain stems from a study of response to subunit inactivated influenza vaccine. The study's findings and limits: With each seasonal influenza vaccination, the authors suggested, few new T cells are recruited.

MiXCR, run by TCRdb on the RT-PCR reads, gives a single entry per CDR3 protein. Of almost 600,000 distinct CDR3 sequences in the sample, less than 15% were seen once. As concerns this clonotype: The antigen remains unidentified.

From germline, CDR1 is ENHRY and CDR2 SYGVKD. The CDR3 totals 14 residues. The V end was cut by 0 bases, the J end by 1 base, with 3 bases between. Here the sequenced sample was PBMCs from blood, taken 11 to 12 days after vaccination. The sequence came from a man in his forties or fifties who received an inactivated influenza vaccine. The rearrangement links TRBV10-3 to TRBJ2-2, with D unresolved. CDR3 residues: CAISESKNTGELFF. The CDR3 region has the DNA TGTGCCATCAGTGAGTCTAAGAACACCGGGGAGCTGTTTTTT.